The entry that follows covers one TCR beta chain sequence. The target antigen is unknown. Each sample's input was 200 to 300 ng genomic DNA, roughly 38,000 genome equivalents. TRB was amplified by touch-down multiplex PCR, primer pools A and B combined. TCRdb reprocessed the multiplex PCR reads; each CDR3 protein has one entry and no DNA is given. This table lists approximately 6,400 distinct CDR3 sequences. The record originates from a study of T cell clusters in autoimmune cytopenias. Study in general: Healthy donor controls had a mean age of about 53 years and median age of approximately 60 years.

Study-level points and caveats: TRB repertoire shifts in secondary cytopenia and chronic lymphocytic leukemia mostly reflected lymphoma, not autoimmunity.

The data were also submitted as part of a second study, on T cell repertoires in aging, cancer and after chemotherapy. Turning to that study: Across the chemotherapy interval, each cancer cohort showed higher median generation probability, suggesting thymic rebound. The repertoire data cannot show anything about immunological memory following chemotherapy.

Sequenced sample: peripheral blood. The source is a human donor in good health.

The CDR3 region is CASSLVVENYGYTF. The gene calls are TRBV11-1 and TRBJ1-2. From germline, CDR1 is SGHAT and CDR2 FQDESV (reference sequence). CDR3 size: 14 residues.